This T cell receptor beta chain was profiled in a study of neurological immune-mediated disorders. In this sample, this clonotype turned up many times. Its specificity is not known. This sample's time point: technical triplicate 2. Over 200 million TCR-beta sequences from 15-18 subjects were obtained in each sequencing run. TCRdb processed the 5' RACE reads anew with MiXCR; each CDR3 protein has one entry. The table lists approximately 28,000 distinct CDR3 sequences, about an eighth of them singletons. General observations from the study: Subjects shared no identical expanded-clone CDR3 amino acid sequences, suggesting private TCR-beta repertoires in all groups.

Per the germline V gene, CDR1 is MNHNS and CDR2 is SASEGT. V gave up 4 bases and J gave up 4 bases; unmatched junction bases: 12. The CDR3 is 16 amino acids. The chain is built from TRBV6-1 and TRBJ2-7; 8 bases match TRBD1. The sequenced material came from CD4+ T cells from blood. The receptor was derived from a female donor with HTLV-1-associated myelopathy (HAM/TSP). The DNA for the CDR3 is TGTGCCAGCAGTGGAGCAGGGGGCGCCGTGGGGTACGAGCAGTACTTC. Its protein product is CASSGAGGAVGYEQYF.